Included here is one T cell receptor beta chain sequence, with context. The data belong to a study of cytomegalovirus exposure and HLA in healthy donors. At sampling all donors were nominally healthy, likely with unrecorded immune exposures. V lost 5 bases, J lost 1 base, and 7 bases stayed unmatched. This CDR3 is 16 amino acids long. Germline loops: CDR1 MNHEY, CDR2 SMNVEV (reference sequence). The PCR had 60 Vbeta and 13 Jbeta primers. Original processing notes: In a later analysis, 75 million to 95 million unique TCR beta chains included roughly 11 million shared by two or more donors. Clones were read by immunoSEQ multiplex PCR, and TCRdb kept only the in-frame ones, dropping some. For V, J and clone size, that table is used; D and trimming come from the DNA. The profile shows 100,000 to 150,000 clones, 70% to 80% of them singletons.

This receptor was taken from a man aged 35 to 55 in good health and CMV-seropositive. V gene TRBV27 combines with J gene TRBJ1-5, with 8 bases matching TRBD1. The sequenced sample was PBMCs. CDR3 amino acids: CASSPQTGASNQPQHF. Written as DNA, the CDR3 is TGTGCCAGCAGTCCACAGACAGGGGCGAGCAATCAGCCCCAGCATTTT.